This passage covers 17 T cell receptor beta chains from one sample sequenced in a study of blood T cells in healthy people across ages. PCR was performed a second time for roughly 7 to 11 cycles using a sample-barcoded 5' primer and a J-beta primer mix. MiXCR was run by TCRdb on the 5' RACE reads, yielding one entry per CDR3 protein. The data contain 1.5 million to 2 million distinct CDR3 sequences, about 31% of them singletons. The sequencing sample was made of blood. The receptors come from a woman aged 25 to 45 in good health.

As concerns this clonotype: An end of the junction does not agree with germline; a read error may underlie this. The rearrangement links TRBV4-1 to TRBJ2-1; 11 nucleotides match TRBD2. The CDR3 consists of 15 residues. Germline CDR1 is MGHRA and CDR2 is YSYEKL. CDR3 loop: CAWSVRLAGGSEQFF. The CDR3 region has the DNA TGTGCCTGGAGTGTAAGGCTAGCGGGGGGATCTGAGCAGTTCTTC.

In this sample, this clonotype turned up a few times. The V gene is TRBV2, the J gene TRBJ2-1; tentative D call: TRBD2 (6 bases). The CDR3 runs to 14 residues. V was trimmed by 2 bases and J by 6 bases, leaving 11 bases between them. Germline V gene sequence: CDR1 SNHLY, CDR2 FYNNEI. CDR3 nucleotides: TGTGCCAGCAGTGAACGGTTAGCGGTCAATGAGCAGTTCTTC. Translated, it gives CASSERLAVNEQFF.

This clonotype was seen a handful of times. This chain links TRBV20-1 with TRBJ1-2; 9 nucleotides align to TRBD1. In germline, CDR1 is DFQATT, CDR2 SNEGSKA (reference sequence). V was pared by 5 bases and J by 4 bases, with 2 bases of the junction left unmatched. The CDR3 extends over 12 amino acids. The CDR3 DNA sequence: TGCAGTGCTGGGACAGGGTCCTATGGCTACACCTTC. Translated: CSAGTGSYGYTF.

Comments on this clonotype: One end of the junction varies from germline; a read error may be responsible. The chain employs TRBV2 and TRBJ2-1, with D possibly TRBD1 on 6 matching bases. The CDR3 length is 16 residues. Germline V gene data show CDR1 as SNHLY and CDR2 as FYNNEI. CDR3 nucleotide sequence: TGTGCCAGCAGGGGCGGACAGCTAAGCTCCTACAATGAGCAGCTCTTC. Protein product: CASRGGQLSSYNEQLF.

Only a few counts were recorded for this clonotype. This chain uses TRBV28 with TRBJ2-3; no definite D call. Germline CDR1 and CDR2: MDHEN and SYDVKM. The V end was cut by 5 bases, the J end by 10 bases, with 10 bases between. The CDR3 loop spans 11 amino acids. The CDR3 reads CASSSSFSQYF. DNA of the CDR3: TGTGCCAGCAGTAGCTCTTTTTCGCAGTATTTT.

This clonotype has just a few counts. The chain recombines TRBV29-1 with TRBJ2-1; possible D gene TRBD2, 6 bases. Germline V gives CDR1 SQVTM, CDR2 ANQGSEA. V dropped 4 bases and J dropped 0 bases, with 10 bases sitting between them. This CDR3 is built from 14 residues. The CDR3 sequence: CSVGGGNSYNEQFF. As DNA, the CDR3 is TGCAGCGTTGGCGGCGGGAACTCCTACAATGAGCAGTTCTTC.

The chain uses TRBV20-1 and TRBJ2-3, with D perhaps matching TRBD2 (6 bases). Trimming left V 0 bases short and J 2 bases short, with 18 bases between. CDR3 size: 17 residues. Germline V gene data show CDR1 as DFQATT and CDR2 as SNEGSKA (reference sequence). The CDR3 coding sequence is TGCAGTGCTAGAGATCCCCTACTTGTAGCGGACACAGATACGCAGTATTTT. It specifies CSARDPLLVADTDTQYF.

The chain couples TRBV2 to TRBJ2-3; D possibly corresponds to TRBD1 (5 bases). Germline CDR1 is SNHLY and CDR2 is FYNNEI. There are 15 residues in the CDR3. Trimming cost V 5 bases and J 0 bases, with 12 bases left between them. As DNA, the CDR3 is TGTGCCAGCAGTACCGCGTCAGGGAGCACAGATACGCAGTATTTT. As protein: CASSTASGSTDTQYF. Together with reference TRBV2 and TRBJ2-3, the CDR3 gives the full variable domain: EPEVTQTPSHQVTQMGQEVILRCVPISNHLYFYWYRQILGQKVEFLVSFYNNEISEKSEIFDDQFSVERPDGSNFTLKIRSTKLEDSAMYFCASSTASGSTDTQYFGPGTRLTVL.

As for this clonotype: A junction end diverges from the germline sequence, so it may reflect a read error. The chain is built from TRBV20-1 and TRBJ2-6; a possible D gene is TRBD1 (5 bases). Looked up from germline, CDR1 is DFQATT and CDR2 is SNEGSKA (reference sequence). The CDR3 consists of 13 residues. The CDR3 DNA follows: TGCAGTGCTAGGGTCTCTGGGGCCCACGTCCTGACTTTC. Its translation: CSARVSGAHVLTF.

This clonotype has only a few counts. The V gene is TRBV20-1, the J gene TRBJ1-5, with a tentative D call TRBD1 (5 bases). CDR3 size: 12 residues. Trimming removed 6 bases at V and 5 bases at J, with 11 bases between. Germline-derived CDR1 and CDR2 are DFQATT and SNEGSKA (reference sequence). The CDR3 reads CSAGTIYQPQHF. The CDR3 nucleotides are TGCAGTGCGGGGACTATTTATCAGCCCCAGCATTTT.

The genes are TRBV7-9 and TRBJ2-7; 7 nucleotides agree with TRBD2. The germline V gene has CDR1 SEHNR and CDR2 FQNEAQ (reference sequence). Trimming cost V 5 bases and J 3 bases; bases outside gene matches: 7. This CDR3 has 14 amino acids. Here the CDR3 reads CASSDSGTGYEQYF. As DNA, the CDR3 is TGTGCCAGCAGCGACAGCGGGACGGGCTACGAGCAGTACTTC.

The rearrangement uses TRBV29-1 and TRBJ1-2, with D perhaps TRBD1 (5 bases). Germline-derived CDR1 and CDR2 are SQVTM and ANQGSEA. The length of the CDR3 is 16 residues. V lost 5 bases and J lost 9, with 28 bases in between. Here the CDR3 reads CSVKLGDAALSRSYTF. CDR3 bases: TGCAGCGTTAAGTTAGGGGACGCAGCTCTCTCTAGGAGCTACACCTTC.

This clonotype turned up a few times. The CDR3, as DNA: TGCGCCAGCAGCTCGTCGACGGTTGCTAACTATGGCTACACCTTC. Its translation: CASSSSTVANYGYTF. This chain joins TRBV5-1 and TRBJ1-2, with D uncertain. CDR3 length: 15 residues. Trimming pared 3 bases from V and 0 bases from J, leaving 12 bases between. Germline V gives CDR1 SGHRS, CDR2 YFSETQ.

This clonotype appeared many times. This chain joins TRBV20-1 and TRBJ2-5; D gene unclear. Trimming shortened V by 4 bases and J by 5 bases, and 17 bases separated the two germline ends. Germline-derived CDR1 and CDR2 are DFQATT and SNEGSKA (reference sequence). There are 14 residues in the CDR3. The DNA of the CDR3 is TGCAGTGCTATAGACGCCCTTAGTGGGGAGACCCAGTACTTC. It encodes CSAIDALSGETQYF.

The chain joins TRBV6-8 to TRBJ2-5; D call uncertain. The V gene lost 8 bases and the J gene lost 4 bases, with 23 bases spanning the gap. The CDR3 loop spans 16 amino acids. CDR1 is MNHGY and CDR2 is SAAAGT in the germline V gene. For the CDR3, the DNA is TGTGCCAGCCACCCGAGAGCTTCCCACAACGGAGAGACCCAGTACTTC. Translated: CASHPRASHNGETQYF.

The genes are TRBV21-1 and TRBJ2-1; TRBD1 reflects the table's D call only, with no check against the DNA. TRBV21-1 is a listed pseudogene. The CDR3 has 14 amino acids. The CDR3 reads CASPSGTDYNERFF. Here the CDR3 DNA reads TGTGCCAGCCCCTCCGGGACGGACTACAATGAGCGGTTCTTC.

This clonotype was recorded a few times. The rearrangement joins TRBV4-1 to TRBJ2-1; D not resolved. This CDR3 spans 12 amino acids. V was clipped by 1 base and J by 9 bases, with 7 bases between them. Germline V gene sequence: CDR1 MGHRA, CDR2 YSYEKL. In DNA form, the CDR3 reads TGCGCCAGCAGCCAAGCTATGGGTGAGCAGTTCTTC. This encodes CASSQAMGEQFF.